The TCR beta chain described here comes from a study of control samples from healthy donors and cancer patients. V gave up 4 bases and J gave up 7 bases; unmatched junction bases: 8. CDR1 is SEHNR and CDR2 is FQNEAQ in the germline V gene (reference sequence). The CDR3 is 16 residues long. Clones were sequenced by immunoSEQ multiplex PCR, and TCRdb holds only the in-frame ones, with some missing. The sample carries some 150,000 clones, roughly nine tenths recorded once. What was sequenced was blood. This clonotype was sampled from a woman aged 25 to 39 in good health. The chain links TRBV7-9 to TRBJ2-1, with 12 bases matching TRBD2. The CDR3 DNA follows: TGTGCCAGCAGCTCACTCCTAGCGGGGGGGTTTAATGAGCAGTTCTTC. Encoded protein: CASSSLLAGGFNEQFF.